This is a list of T cell receptor beta chains from one sample in a study of blood T cell repertoires in COVID-19. TCRdb's table, derived via immunoSEQ multiplex PCR, lists solely in-frame clones and lacks some. The data show nearly 350,000 clones, around nine tenths seen once. The sequencing input was peripheral blood. The receptors derive from a woman between 18 and 30 years old who had recovered from COVID-19. The CDR3 runs from the conserved cysteine through the conserved F or W. The order of the fields is J gene, V gene, clone size, D gene, CDR3 protein, CDR3 DNA. A D gene is named only where the DNA matches it firmly. Not all rows give a size; the values are once, few, many and, for expanded clones, a class.

>TRBJ2-2|TRBV9|NA|NA
CASSVAGGGNGELFF
TGTGCCAGCAGCGTAGCCGGAGGGGGCAACGGGGAGCTGTTTTTT
>TRBJ2-1|TRBV11-3|NA|NA
CASSSRPSNNEQFF
TGTGCCAGCAGCTCCCGCCCGAGTAACAATGAGCAGTTCTTC
>TRBJ1-6|TRBV11-3|once|TRBD1
CASSPRDRENSPLHF
TGTGCCAGCAGCCCACGGGACAGGGAAAATTCACCCCTCCACTTT
>TRBJ2-3|TRBV6-2/TRBV6-3|few|TRBD1
CASSFLRDRGILTDTQYF
TGTGCCAGCAGTTTCCTCCGGGACAGGGGAATTCTCACAGATACGCAGTATTTT
>TRBJ1-1|TRBV4-1|once|NA
CASSQESIHKNTEAFF
TGCGCCAGCAGCCAAGAAAGTATTCACAAGAACACTGAAGCTTTCTTT
>TRBJ2-2|TRBV14|NA|TRBD2
CASSQVPGLAGVGTGELFF
TGTGCCAGCAGCCAAGTCCCGGGACTAGCGGGAGTCGGGACCGGGGAGCTGTTTTTT
>TRBJ1-4|TRBV9|NA|NA
CASSAGTRNEKLFF
TGTGCCAGCAGCGCCGGGACAAGAAATGAAAAACTGTTTTTT
>TRBJ2-5|TRBV3-1/TRBV3-2|NA|NA
CASSQDHPPGKTQYF
TGTGCCAGCAGCCAAGATCATCCTCCGGGGAAGACCCAGTACTTC
>TRBJ1-2|TRBV5-5|NA|NA
CASTLGGFGYTF
TGTGCCAGCACCCTGGGGGGGTTTGGCTACACCTTC
>TRBJ2-1|TRBV5-5|NA|TRBD2
CASSLNIRLAGGVDEQFF
TGTGCCAGCAGCCTAAATATCCGACTAGCGGGAGGGGTGGATGAGCAGTTCTTC